Following are 25 T cell receptor beta chains from one sample sequenced in a study of blood T cell repertoires in COVID-19. The method was immunoSEQ multiplex PCR; TCRdb's version includes in-frame clones alone and lacks a portion of them. The data contain about 240,000 clones, approximately 85% of them singletons. Sequenced input: peripheral blood. These receptors were obtained from a woman aged 80 or older with COVID-19, enrolled during active disease.

The chain has TRBV5-1 and TRBJ2-1, with 8 bases aligning to TRBD2. Germline lookup yields CDR1 SGHRS and CDR2 YFSETQ. V lost 0 bases, J lost 4 bases, and 3 bases stayed unmatched. The CDR3 contains 15 residues. This chain's CDR3 is CASSLGGTSYNEQFF. The CDR3 DNA reads as TGCGCCAGCAGCTTGGGAGGGACTAGTTACAATGAGCAGTTCTTC.

This clone came up a few times. V and J are TRBV5-1 and TRBJ1-2, with D maybe TRBD1 (5 bases). This CDR3 has 13 amino acids. Germline V gives CDR1 SGHRS, CDR2 YFSETQ. V dropped 4 bases and J dropped 8 bases, with 15 bases sitting between them. This CDR3 is CASSTTGAEGYTF. Written as DNA, the CDR3 is TGCGCCAGCAGCACTACAGGCGCTGAGGGCTACACCTTC.

The chain is built from TRBV6-1 and TRBJ1-5, with 10 bases matching TRBD1. This CDR3 comprises 16 residues. With V trimmed by 2 bases and J by 4 bases, 5 bases remained unmatched. Germline CDR1 MNHNS, CDR2 SASEGT. The CDR3: CASSEMGTGVNQPQHF. CDR3 bases: TGTGCCAGCAGTGAAATGGGGACAGGGGTAAATCAGCCCCAGCATTTT.

CDR3 residues: CAISGRGTTSYEQYF. The CDR3 DNA reads as TGTGCCATCAGTGGCCGCGGGACTACCTCTTACGAGCAGTACTTC. The chain employs TRBV10-3 and TRBJ2-7, with 7 bases that match TRBD2. CDR1 is ENHRY and CDR2 is SYGVKD in the germline V gene. The CDR3 runs 15 residues. Trimming removed 4 bases from V and 4 bases from J; junction bases left unmatched: 10.

The chain joins TRBV9 to TRBJ1-5, with 9 bases that match TRBD1. The germline CDR1 and CDR2 sequences are SGDLS and YYNGEE. J gave up 10 bases and V 3 bases, and 11 bases lay outside the gene matches. CDR3 length: 15 residues. The CDR3 DNA follows: TGTGCCAGCAGCGCATCGGGACAGGGAGGGACTCCCCAGCATTTT. Translated, it gives CASSASGQGGTPQHF.

This clone has a single count. The V gene is TRBV3-1 (or the pseudogene TRBV3-2), the J gene TRBJ1-6; 7 bases are shared with TRBD1. The CDR3 loop spans 14 amino acids. Germline-derived CDR1 and CDR2 are LGHDT and YNNKEL (reference sequence). Germline trimming cut 4 bases from V and 10 bases from J; bases unmatched to any gene: 7. CDR3 sequence: CASSRQGSGSPLHF. The CDR3, as DNA: TGTGCCAGCAGCCGACAGGGATCGGGATCACCCCTCCACTTT.

The V gene is TRBV19, the J gene TRBJ1-1; the D is unclear. The CDR3 loop spans 14 amino acids. Germline values: CDR1 LNHDA, CDR2 SQIVND (reference sequence). Trimming took 6 bases from V and 4 from J, leaving 15 bases between them. CDR3: CASRPRERSTEAFF. The CDR3 region has the DNA TGTGCCAGTAGGCCCCGGGAGAGGAGCACTGAAGCTTTCTTT.

CDR3 in DNA: TGTGCCAGCAAGGGGGCCCTCGGGACCGGGGAGCTGTTTTTT. Residues: CASKGALGTGELFF. V gene TRBV6-5 combines with J gene TRBJ2-2; 7 positions agree with TRBD1. The CDR3 spans 14 residues. The ends lost 7 bases at V and 5 bases at J; junction bases unmatched: 7. Germline V gene sequence: CDR1 MNHEY, CDR2 SVGAGI.

The sample holds a few counts of this clone. The chain is built from TRBV2 and TRBJ1-6, with D unresolved. The V gene lost 8 bases and the J gene lost 3 bases, with 14 bases spanning the gap. The CDR3 consists of 15 residues. The germline V gene encodes CDR1 SNHLY and CDR2 FYNNEI. The CDR3 reads CASSGRPGYNSPLHF. For the CDR3, the DNA is TGTGCCAGCTCCGGCAGGCCTGGCTATAATTCACCCCTCCACTTT.

This rearrangement joins TRBV19 to TRBJ2-1, with D perhaps TRBD1 (6 bases). Trimming shortened V by 5 bases and J by 7 bases, and 15 bases separated the two germline ends. This CDR3 is built from 14 residues. CDR1 is LNHDA and CDR2 is SQIVND in the germline V gene (reference sequence). CDR3 protein: CASSRQGNKNEQFF. The CDR3 DNA follows: TGTGCCAGTAGTCGGCAGGGGAATAAGAATGAGCAGTTCTTC.

This clone was observed a handful of times. J is TRBJ1-1 and V is TRBV7-2; TRBD1 is a possible D gene (5 bases). V lost 1 base, J lost 6 bases, and 12 bases lay in between. Per the germline V gene, CDR1 is SGHTA and CDR2 is FQGNSA. The CDR3 totals 14 residues. The CDR3 coding sequence is TGTGCCAGCAGCTTAGTCCAGGGAGGATCTGAAGCTTTCTTT. Its protein is CASSLVQGGSEAFF.

With regard to this clone: Mismatch with germline at one junction end may stem from a read error. The V gene is TRBV3-1 (or the pseudogene TRBV3-2), the J gene TRBJ2-3; 10 bases agree with TRBD2. The CDR3 sequence is 13 residues long. CDR1 and CDR2 from the germline V gene are LGHDT and YNNKEL (reference sequence). CDR3 in amino acids: CASSQVASGGWWF. In nucleotides, the CDR3 is TGTGCCAGCAGCCAAGTGGCTAGCGGGGGTTGGTGGTTT.

The CDR3 loop is CASSLSEQFF. CDR3 DNA sequence: TGTGCCAGCAGTCTGAGTGAGCAGTTCTTC. This chain links TRBV2 with TRBJ2-1; D is ambiguous. The CDR3 has 10 amino acids. V lost 5 bases and J lost 9, with 5 bases in between. Germline V gene lookup returns CDR1 SNHLY and CDR2 FYNNEI.

In DNA, the CDR3 is TGTGCCAGCAGAAGGTCAGGAATTTCACCCCTCCACTTT. The encoded protein is CASRRSGISPLHF. The chain is built from TRBV6-5 and TRBJ1-6, with D uncertain. This CDR3 has 13 amino acids. V lost 6 bases and J 9 bases, leaving 12 bases between the germline ends. Germline CDR1 MNHEY, CDR2 SVGAGI.

The chain is built from TRBV7-2 and TRBJ2-5; D possibly corresponds to TRBD1 (5 bases). The CDR3 extends over 14 amino acids. Germline CDR1 is SGHTA and CDR2 is FQGNSA. V lost 3 bases to trimming and J lost 9 bases, with 17 bases between them. CDR3 in amino acids: CASSFLDSQGPQYF. CDR3 bases: TGTGCCAGCAGCTTCCTTGACTCGCAGGGTCCCCAGTACTTC. Drawing the rest from reference TRBV7-2 and TRBJ2-5, the complete variable domain is GAGVSQSPSNKVTEKGKDVELRCDPISGHTALYWYRQSLGQGLEFLIYFQGNSAPDKSGLPSDRFSAERTGGSVSTLTIQRTQQEDSAVYLCASSFLDSQGPQYFGPGTRLLVL.

This clone has just a few counts. V usage is TRBV7-2 and J usage is TRBJ2-7, with TRBD1 matching 9 bases. J was trimmed by 6 bases and V by 1 base; bases with no gene match: 7. The germline V gene has CDR1 SGHTA and CDR2 FQGNSA. CDR3 length: 15 amino acids. Here the CDR3 DNA reads TGTGCCAGCAGCTTAGGGGGACAGGGTTTTGGCGAGCAGTACTTC. It is translated as CASSLGGQGFGEQYF.

The chain recombines TRBV6-5 with TRBJ1-2; D may be TRBD1 (5 bases). Deletions cut 7 bases from V and 5 bases from J, with 11 bases between. The CDR3 length is 12 residues. Per the germline V gene, CDR1 is MNHEY and CDR2 is SVGAGI. The CDR3 DNA reads TGTGCCAGCAACAGGCAGGTTTATGGCTACACCTTC. Translating it yields CASNRQVYGYTF.

The chain links TRBV10-3 to TRBJ1-6; TRBD1 is a possible D gene (5 bases). The germline CDR1 and CDR2 sequences are ENHRY and SYGVKD. The V and J ends lost 0 bases and 1 base respectively, with 7 bases between them. The CDR3 spans 16 residues. The CDR3 coding sequence is TGTGCCATCAGTGAGTCCGGGGGATCCTATAATTCACCCCTCCACTTT. This gives the protein CAISESGGSYNSPLHF.

A few counts support this clone. V and J are TRBV29-1 and TRBJ1-2; D perhaps matches TRBD1 (6 bases). CDR3 length: 14 residues. CDR1 is SQVTM and CDR2 is ANQGSEA in the germline V gene. V was trimmed by 3 bases and J by 6 bases, leaving 17 bases between them. The CDR3 DNA reads as TGCAGCGTTGATATAGGGGGAACGGGGAATGGCTACACCTTC. This codes for CSVDIGGTGNGYTF.

This clone was seen only once. The chain combines TRBV7-2 with TRBJ2-7; unclear D gene. Looked up from germline, CDR1 is SGHTA and CDR2 is FQGNSA. Trimming left V 1 base short and J 0 bases short, with 7 bases between. The CDR3 is 14 residues long. CDR3 DNA: TGTGCCAGCAGCTTAGTTCCGTTCTCCTACGAGCAGTACTTC. Translation: CASSLVPFSYEQYF.

This clone has a single count. V is TRBV5-1 and J is TRBJ1-1, with TRBD1 matching 11 bases. Trimming cost V 4 bases and J 10 bases; bases outside gene matches: 6. Germline CDR1 reads SGHRS; CDR2 reads YFSETQ. This CDR3 is 13 amino acids long. The DNA of the CDR3 is TGCGCCAGCAGCCTGGGACAGGGGGAAAGAGCTTTCTTT. It is translated as CASSLGQGERAFF. The variable domain in full, completed from reference TRBV5-1 and TRBJ1-1, reads KAGVTQTPRYLIKTRGQQVTLSCSPISGHRSVSWYQQTPGQGLQFLFEYFSETQRNKGNFPGRFSGRQFSNSRSEMNVSTLELGDSALYLCASSLGQGERAFFGQGTRLTVV.

This clone has just a few counts. V and J are TRBV5-6 and TRBJ2-7; 12 bases are shared with TRBD2. CDR1 and CDR2 from the germline V gene are SGHDT and YYEEEE. The junction had 7 bases not matched to a gene; V was cut back by 3 bases and J by 6 bases. This CDR3 has 15 residues. The CDR3 sequence is CASSSWTSGTGEQYF. CDR3 DNA sequence: TGTGCCAGCAGCTCATGGACTAGCGGGACCGGCGAGCAGTACTTC.

This clone was detected ten times or more. The rearrangement joins TRBV3-1 (or the pseudogene TRBV3-2) to TRBJ2-3; 15 positions agree with TRBD2. This CDR3 has 23 amino acids. The J segment lost 0 bases and the V segment lost 1 base, leaving 17 bases of the junction unmatched. In germline, CDR1 is LGHDT, CDR2 YNNKEL (reference sequence). The CDR3 DNA sequence: TGTGCCAGCAGCCAAGGGACTAGCGGGAGGGCTTTCCGTGCCTCCCTGAGCACAGATACGCAGTATTTT. This gives the protein CASSQGTSGRAFRASLSTDTQYF.

The V and J genes are TRBV19 and TRBJ2-5; D is uncertain. The CDR3 has 13 residues. Trimming removed 3 bases at V and 2 bases at J, with 7 bases between. In germline, CDR1 is LNHDA, CDR2 SQIVND (reference sequence). The CDR3 DNA sequence: TGTGCCAGTAGTATTGGCCTTCAAGAGACCCAGTACTTC. Protein product: CASSIGLQETQYF.

This chain links TRBV7-3 with TRBJ2-2, with D unclear. This CDR3 is 17 amino acids long. V was clipped by 3 bases and J by 0 bases, with 14 bases between them. The germline gives CDR1 SGHTA, CDR2 FQGTGA. CDR3 loop: CASSFQTGATNTGELFF. The CDR3 nucleotides are TGTGCCAGCAGCTTCCAAACCGGAGCCACGAACACCGGGGAGCTGTTTTTT.